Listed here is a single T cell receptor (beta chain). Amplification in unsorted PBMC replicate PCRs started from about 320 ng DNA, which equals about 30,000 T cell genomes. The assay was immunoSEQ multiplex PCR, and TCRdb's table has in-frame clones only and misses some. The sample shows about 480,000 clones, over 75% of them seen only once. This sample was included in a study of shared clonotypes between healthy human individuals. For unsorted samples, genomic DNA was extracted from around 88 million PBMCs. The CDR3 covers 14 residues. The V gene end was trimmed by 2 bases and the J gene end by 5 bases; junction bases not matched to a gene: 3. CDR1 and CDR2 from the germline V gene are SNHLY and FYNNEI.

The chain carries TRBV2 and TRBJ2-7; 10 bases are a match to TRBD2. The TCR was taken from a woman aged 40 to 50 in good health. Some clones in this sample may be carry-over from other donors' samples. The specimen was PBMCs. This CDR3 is CASSESSGRDEQYF. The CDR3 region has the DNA TGTGCCAGCAGTGAATCTAGCGGGAGAGACGAGCAGTACTTC.